This T cell receptor (beta chain) comes out of a study of T cells in Graves' hyperthyroidism and ophthalmopathy. Study results and limitations: From stable hyperthyroidism, ophthalmopathy was separated by a 13 V-J model.

Deletions cut 2 bases from V and 5 bases from J, with 9 bases between. Germline loops: CDR1 SEHNR, CDR2 FQNEAQ (reference sequence). The CDR3 sequence is 13 residues long. Turning to this clonotype: What it binds is not known.

Template material for amplifying TCR beta CDR3 regions consisted of RNA transcripts. When the TCR CDR3 underwent first-round RT-PCR, the HTBI primer set was used. Each CDR3 protein is one row after TCRdb ran MiXCR on the multiplex PCR reads. The table records hundreds of thousands of distinct CDR3 sequences, more than 30% of them present only once. The sequence came from a man aged 18-30 years with Graves' hyperthyroidism. The specimen was blood. V usage is TRBV7-9 and J usage is TRBJ1-1; D ambiguous. The CDR3 DNA reads TGTGCCAGCAGCTTAAATCTATGGACTGAAGCTTTCTTT. As protein: CASSLNLWTEAFF.